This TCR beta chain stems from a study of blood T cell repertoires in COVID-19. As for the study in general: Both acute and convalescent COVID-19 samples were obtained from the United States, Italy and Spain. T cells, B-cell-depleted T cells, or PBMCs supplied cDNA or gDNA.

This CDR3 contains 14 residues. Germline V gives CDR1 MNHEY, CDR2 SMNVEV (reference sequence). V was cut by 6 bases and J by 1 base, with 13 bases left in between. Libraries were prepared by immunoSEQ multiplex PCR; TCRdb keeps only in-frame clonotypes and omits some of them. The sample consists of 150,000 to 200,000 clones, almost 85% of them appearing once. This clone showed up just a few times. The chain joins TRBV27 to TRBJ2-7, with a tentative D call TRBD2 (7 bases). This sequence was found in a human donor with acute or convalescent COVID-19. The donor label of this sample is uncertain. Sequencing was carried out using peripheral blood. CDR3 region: CASRGGQVSYEQYF. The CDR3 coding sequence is TGTGCCAGCAGGGGGGGGCAGGTGTCCTACGAGCAGTACTTC.